This T cell receptor beta chain is drawn from a study of cytomegalovirus exposure and HLA in healthy donors. Points from the study as a whole: In vitro experiments confirmed that a few CMV-associated chains were specific for CMV antigens. The listing of 150 or so TCR beta chains classed them as cytomegalovirus-associated.

A word on this clone: The antigen remains unidentified.

The primer mix had 60 Vbeta and 13 Jbeta primers. Per the authors' pipeline: Per a later analysis, the number of unique TCR beta chains was around 80 million, of which roughly 10 million were shared. Here immunoSEQ multiplex PCR was the method, and the copy in TCRdb shows in-frame clones only, minus some. V, J and clone size reflect that table, while D and trimming were determined from the DNA. Of over 150,000 clones listed, roughly 80% are singletons. This CDR3 region has 15 residues. The ends lost 5 bases at V and 2 bases at J; junction bases unmatched: 6. Germline loops: CDR1 SGHTA, CDR2 FQGTGA. Healthy bone marrow donors supplied every sample.

This sequence originates from a woman under 30 in good health and CMV-seronegative. The sample consisted of PBMCs. The chain couples TRBV7-3 to TRBJ1-5; 7 positions agree with TRBD1. Written as DNA, the CDR3 is TGTGCCAGCAGCGCCCAGGACAGGCGCAATCAGCCCCAGCATTTT. Encoded protein: CASSAQDRRNQPQHF.